The source of this T cell receptor (beta chain) is a study of vaccination and CD4 T cells after COVID-19. Sequenced with the Oncomine TCR Beta short-read assay was DNA taken from cultured CD4+ T cells. TCRdb re-derived calls from the PCR reads in MiXCR, one entry per CDR3 protein. The profile shows around 12,000 distinct CDR3 sequences, around 50% of them singletons. Concerning this clonotype itself: The antigen is not known.

Regarding treatment: approximately nine-day PBMC culture with coronavirus spike peptide pools or control peptides (ViraFEST assay). CDR1 and CDR2 from the germline V gene are ENHRY and SYGVKD. The ends were cut back, 5 bases at V and 7 bases at J, with 14 bases in the middle. The CDR3 spans 13 residues. The genes are TRBV10-3 and TRBJ2-5; TRBD2 might be the D (6 bases). The sample taken for sequencing was CD4+ T cells from blood, cultured in vitro. The TCR comes from a human donor who had recovered from COVID-19. The CDR3 bases are TGTGCCATCAGTCCCGGGTCCGGGGGGACCCAGTACTTC. It specifies CAISPGSGGTQYF.